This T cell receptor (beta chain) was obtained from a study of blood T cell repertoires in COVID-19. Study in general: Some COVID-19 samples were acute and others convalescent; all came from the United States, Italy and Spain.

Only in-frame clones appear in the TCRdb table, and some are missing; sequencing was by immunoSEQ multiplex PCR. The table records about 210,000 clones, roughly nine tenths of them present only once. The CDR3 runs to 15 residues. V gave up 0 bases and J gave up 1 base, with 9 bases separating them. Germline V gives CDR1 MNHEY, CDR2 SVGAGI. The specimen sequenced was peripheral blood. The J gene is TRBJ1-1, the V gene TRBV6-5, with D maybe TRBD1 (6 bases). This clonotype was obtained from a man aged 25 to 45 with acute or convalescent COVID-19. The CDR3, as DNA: TGTGCCAGCAGTTACTCAGGCAGGGGGAACACTGAAGCTTTCTTT. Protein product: CASSYSGRGNTEAFF.